The 20 T cell receptor beta chains in this list originate from one sample, sequenced in a study of CD8+CD57+ T cells in acquired aplastic anemia listed by TCRdb under 2018. Sequencing was performed on an Illumina HiSeq 2000. TCR beta VDJ combination and CDR3 sequence profiling used genomic DNA as the template. The public reads were run again by TCRdb, first through fastp at Q25 and then through MiXCR, and only productive beta chains were kept. All rows with the same CDR3 protein become a single entry with the most common DNA and genes. The sample table records some 82,000 distinct CDR3 sequences; around 44% of these occur just once. The biggest ten clones account for approximately 60% of the sample. Sequencing was carried out using sorted CD4+, CD8+, or CD8+CD57+ T cells (not recorded which) from PBMCs. The origin of the receptors is a human donor in good health, serving as a control.

This clonotype has ten or more counts. This chain uses TRBV9 with TRBJ2-1; D not certain. This CDR3 comprises 12 residues. Trimming pared 3 bases from V and 12 bases from J, leaving 13 bases between. Germline CDR1 SGDLS, CDR2 YYNGEE. This CDR3 is CASSGLSPGQFF. The CDR3 DNA reads TGTGCCAGCAGCGGTCTCTCCCCGGGGCAGTTCTTC.

The chain is built from TRBV19 and TRBJ2-1; D call uncertain. Germline V lookup: CDR1 LNHDA, CDR2 SQIVND (reference sequence). Deletions cut 6 bases from V and 4 bases from J, with 13 bases between. The CDR3 length is 14 residues. CDR3: CASSGPLSYNEQFF. The CDR3 DNA reads TGTGCCAGTAGCGGACCCTTGTCGTACAATGAGCAGTTCTTC. The full variable domain, in which reference TRBV19 and TRBJ2-1 provide the parts outside the CDR3, is DGGITQSPKYLFRKEGQNVTLSCEQNLNHDAMYWYRQDPGQGLRLIYYSQIVNDFQKGDIAEGYSVSREKKESFPLTVTSAQKNPTAFYLCASSGPLSYNEQFFGPGTRLTVL.

A few counts support this clonotype. Written as DNA, the CDR3 is TGTGCCAGCAGCGCTTATCAGGGGGCCGGAGGAAACACCATATATTTT. It specifies CASSAYQGAGGNTIYF. This chain connects TRBV14 to TRBJ1-3; 8 bases align to TRBD1. V trimming: 5 bases; J trimming: 4 bases; junction bases outside the gene matches: 10. The germline gives CDR1 SGHDN, CDR2 FVKESK. The CDR3 spans 16 residues.

On this clonotype: This may arise from a read error, as a much more abundant clone is one base away. The chain employs TRBV7-8 and TRBJ1-1, with 8 bases matching TRBD1. The CDR3 has 16 amino acids. CDR1 is SGHVS and CDR2 is FQNEAQ in the germline V gene. V dropped 0 bases and J dropped 4; count of bases not matched to a gene: 7. The CDR3 loop reads CASSLASQGGTTEAFF. CDR3 DNA: TGTGCCAGCAGCTTAGCCTCACAGGGGGGAACCACTGAAGCTTTCTTT.

The chain links TRBV7-9 to TRBJ2-1, with D perhaps TRBD2 (5 bases). This CDR3 spans 14 amino acids. Germline lookup yields CDR1 SEHNR and CDR2 FQNEAQ (reference sequence). Trimming stripped 5 bases from V and 5 bases from J, with 13 bases between. CDR3 protein: CASSHPGSNNEQFF. DNA of the CDR3: TGTGCCAGCAGCCACCCGGGGTCCAACAATGAGCAGTTCTTC.

The chain uses TRBV24-1 and TRBJ2-3, with 10 bases matching TRBD2. This CDR3 comprises 16 residues. After removal of 1 base from V and 6 bases from J, the junction contained 6 bases not matched to a gene. Looked up from germline, CDR1 is KGHDR and CDR2 is SFDVKD. CDR3 sequence (DNA): TGTGCCACCAGTGATTTTCTAGCGGGAGCGGGTGATACGCAGTATTTT. As protein: CATSDFLAGAGDTQYF.

Notes on this clonotype: The junction and the germline gene differ at one end; a read error may be behind it. Written as DNA, the CDR3 is TGTGCCTGTAGTCCGGGACAGGCGCTCAATCAGCCCCAGCATTTT. It is translated as CACSPGQALNQPQHF. The chain combines TRBV19 with TRBJ1-5; 8 bases agree with TRBD1. CDR1 is LNHDA, CDR2 SQIVND, per germline (reference sequence). There are 15 residues in the CDR3.

The chain carries TRBV7-9 and TRBJ1-2; D is uncertain. The length of the CDR3 is 12 residues. The germline V gene has CDR1 SEHNR and CDR2 FQNEAQ (reference sequence). V shed 4 bases and J shed 8 bases, with 11 bases lying between them. The CDR3 loop reads CASSWQKGGYTF. The CDR3 bases are TGTGCCAGCAGCTGGCAAAAGGGAGGCTACACCTTC.

The chain has TRBV5-1 and TRBJ2-2; 7 bases agree with TRBD1. V was clipped by 4 bases and J by 4 bases; unmatched bases: 10. Per germline, CDR1 SGHRS and CDR2 YFSETQ. The length of the CDR3 is 16 residues. The CDR3 bases are TGCGCCAGCAGCACGTTACAGGGGAGAGGCACCGGGGAGCTGTTTTTT. Translated, it gives CASSTLQGRGTGELFF.

This clonotype was seen ten or more times. The chain carries TRBV24-1 and TRBJ1-4, with 8 bases that match TRBD1. From germline, CDR1 is KGHDR and CDR2 SFDVKD. With V trimmed by 2 bases and J by 7 bases, 8 bases remained unmatched. The CDR3 runs 16 residues. In DNA, the CDR3 is TGTGCCACCAGTGATTCCGGACAGGGTATTAGTGAAAAACTGTTTTTT. It codes for CATSDSGQGISEKLFF.

This clonotype occurred many times. The chain employs TRBV9 and TRBJ1-1; 11 bases line up with TRBD1. Looked up from germline, CDR1 is SGDLS and CDR2 is YYNGEE. V lost 2 bases to trimming and J lost 5 bases; unmatched junction nucleotides: 5. CDR3 length: 15 amino acids. Here the CDR3 reads CASSVDRGPGTEAFF. For the CDR3, the DNA is TGTGCCAGCAGCGTGGACAGGGGGCCGGGGACTGAAGCTTTCTTT.

This clonotype has at least ten counts. The rearrangement joins TRBV19 to TRBJ1-6; D is possibly TRBD1 (5 bases). Trimming cost V 6 bases and J 4 bases, with 13 bases left between them. CDR1 and CDR2 from the germline V gene are LNHDA and SQIVND (reference sequence). CDR3 length: 15 residues. The CDR3 bases are TGTGCCAGTAGAGCCCGGGGGGAATATAATTCACCCCTCCACTTT. This encodes CASRARGEYNSPLHF. Based on the CDR3 plus reference TRBV19 and TRBJ1-6, the full variable domain is DGGITQSPKYLFRKEGQNVTLSCEQNLNHDAMYWYRQDPGQGLRLIYYSQIVNDFQKGDIAEGYSVSREKKESFPLTVTSAQKNPTAFYLCASRARGEYNSPLHFGNGTRLTVT.

V gene TRBV24-1 combines with J gene TRBJ2-5; D might be TRBD2 (6 bases). The CDR3 loop spans 14 amino acids. Trimming shortened V by 0 bases and J by 5 bases, and 9 bases separated the two germline ends. Germline V lookup: CDR1 KGHDR, CDR2 SFDVKD. The CDR3 region is CATSDLGGAETQYF. CDR3 coding DNA: TGTGCCACCAGTGATTTGGGCGGGGCGGAGACCCAGTACTTC.

This chain connects TRBV7-9 to TRBJ1-2; the D is unclear. V was clipped by 2 bases and J by 8 bases, with 9 bases between them. Germline-derived CDR1 and CDR2 are SEHNR and FQNEAQ (reference sequence). The CDR3 spans 12 residues. This CDR3 reads CASSLLAVGYTF. The CDR3 nucleotides read TGTGCCAGCAGCTTACTAGCGGTGGGCTACACCTTC.

This clonotype showed up many times. CDR3 in DNA: TGTGCCACGCGACTAGCGGGAGTGTATGAGCAGTTCTTC. It specifies CATRLAGVYEQFF. This rearrangement joins TRBV15 to TRBJ2-1; 12 bases match TRBD2. The trim removed 9 bases at V and 8 bases at J, leaving 5 bases unmatched. The CDR3 is made up of 13 amino acids. Germline loops: CDR1 LNHNV, CDR2 YYDKDF (reference sequence).

This clonotype occurred once. This chain links TRBV6-1 with TRBJ2-1; 9 bases match TRBD2. The CDR3 covers 16 residues. J gave up 7 bases and V 5 bases, and 12 bases lay outside the gene matches. CDR1 is MNHNS and CDR2 is SASEGT in the germline V gene. The CDR3 region is CASSPGGGGARNEQFF. CDR3 in DNA: TGTGCCAGCAGTCCCGGAGGCGGGGGGGCCAGGAATGAGCAGTTCTTC.

The rearrangement joins TRBV20-1 to TRBJ1-5; TRBD1 might be the D (6 bases). Germline V CDR1 and CDR2: DFQATT, SNEGSKA (reference sequence). The CDR3 contains 18 residues. The V end lost 0 bases, the J end lost 6 bases, and 24 bases lay between the germline ends. CDR3 residues: CSARDLQGGWGGIQPQHF. The CDR3 DNA is TGCAGTGCTAGAGATCTACAGGGAGGGTGGGGAGGCATTCAGCCCCAGCATTTT.

This clonotype came up many times. This chain uses TRBV29-1 with TRBJ2-7; 8 bases line up with TRBD2. The ends lost 7 bases at V and 5 bases at J; junction bases unmatched: 13. Germline values: CDR1 SQVTM, CDR2 ANQGSEA. The CDR3 consists of 14 residues. This CDR3 is CSAQGSSGSNEQYF. The CDR3 DNA reads as TGCAGCGCCCAAGGGTCTAGCGGGTCCAACGAGCAGTACTTC.

J is TRBJ1-1 and V is TRBV27, with a possible D match to TRBD1 (6 bases). The germline V gene encodes CDR1 MNHEY and CDR2 SMNVEV (reference sequence). CDR3 length: 14 residues. The V gene lost 2 bases and the J gene lost 5 bases, with 12 bases spanning the gap. The CDR3, as DNA: TGTGCCAGCAGTTTAGGGGGCACCAGGACTGAAGCTTTCTTT. It specifies CASSLGGTRTEAFF.

This clonotype was observed a single time. This chain connects TRBV20-1 to TRBJ1-5; no reliable D call. With 6 bases removed from V and 8 bases from J, the gap between germline ends came to 17 bases. This CDR3 has 13 amino acids. The germline V gene has CDR1 DFQATT and CDR2 SNEGSKA (reference sequence). The DNA for the CDR3 is TGCAGTGCCCTACCCACCCTTTCTGAGCCCCAGCATTTT. Protein: CSALPTLSEPQHF.